This T cell receptor (beta chain) is drawn from a study of Graves' ophthalmopathy and Graves' hyperthyroidism. Hyperthyroidism patients were newly diagnosed, ill under 2 months, and aged 18 to 65 years. The authors isolated PBMCs from more than 9 ml of fresh peripheral blood. V gave up 1 base and J gave up 5 bases; unmatched junction bases: 7. This CDR3 spans 16 amino acids. The germline V gene encodes CDR1 LGHDT and CDR2 YNNKEL (reference sequence). Amplified material comprised TCR beta CDR3 regions derived from RNA transcripts. HTBI primers primed a first-round RT-PCR, and a second-round multiplex PCR followed. MiXCR, applied by TCRdb to the multiplex PCR reads, yields one record per CDR3 protein. The top ten hold approximately 3% of the sample, which has hundreds of thousands of distinct CDR3 sequences, more than 20% seen once.

Material for sequencing was peripheral blood. The chain joins TRBV3-1 to TRBJ2-5; 10 bases align to TRBD2. The clonotype comes from a young woman with stable Graves' hyperthyroidism. CDR3 sequence reads: CASSQGTASGSETQYF. CDR3 nucleotides: TGTGCCAGCAGCCAAGGTACAGCTAGCGGGAGTGAGACCCAGTACTTC.